This TCR beta chain was sequenced for a study of cytomegalovirus exposure and HLA in healthy donors (dated by TCRdb to 2016 to 2017). Study-level background: An earlier analysis of approximately 640 of the donors reported 250 to 350 Gb of sequence data and 100 million to 140 million unique TCR beta sequences from about 200 million T cells. The study used immunosequencing to profile the T cell repertoires of under 700 subjects and linked those repertoires to cytomegalovirus serostatus. Every repertoire in the discovery cohort had been generated on one and the same sequencing platform. A later analysis re-analyzed previously published TCR beta repertoires from about 600 donors and added high-resolution HLA genotyping to study TCR occurrence patterns. Several DR-DQ haplotypes were handled as single units for association and clustering because linkage in the cohort was strong. Donor age, sex, ethnicity and CMV serostatus were collected together with the repertoire data. Typing coverage differed by locus: A, B, C, DRB1 and DQB1 were typed in roughly 620-630 donors, DQA1 in roughly 510, DPA1 in approximately 600, and DPB1 in around 440. Rather than drawing on any new phenotypic data, the later analysis identified candidate immune exposures from TCR beta sequences and the way those sequences occurred across donors. Class I and class II HLA loci were covered by the typing at four-digit resolution. To predict cytomegalovirus infection status, the study combined high-throughput TCR immunosequencing, statistical association of individual TCRs with disease status, and machine learning. An early release that covered some 630 HLA-typed donors contained around 300 gigabases of sequencing data and around 85 million unique TCR sequences. In addition to the first cohort of around 670 subjects, a separate validation cohort of 120 different subjects was used. On average, around 200,000 unique TCR beta nucleotide sequences were sequenced per donor among 398 genotyped donors of the cohort, with roughly a sixth of those sequences being non-productive. The study aimed to test whether signatures of past pathogen exposure could be identified by cataloging public T cell receptors. Of the 300 to 450 genotyped donors, approximately 83% fell in the genetic ancestry cluster associated with self-reported Caucasian donors. In a later genetic analysis, genome-wide SNP genotypes for about 55% of the 666 donors were used, and that subset was treated as a discovery cohort. An earlier analysis of 587 of the donors applied high-throughput TCR beta sequencing to assess whether each TCR beta V gene segment acted as functional or pseudogenic.

What the study reported, not specific to this receptor: In an earlier analysis of a few hundred of the donors, most TCR beta V segments were observed in productive rearrangements about 87% or about 30% of the time, broadly matching IMGT annotations. According to a later analysis, parvovirus B19, influenza, CMV and Epstein-Barr virus appeared linked to several top co-occurrence clusters. Presence/absence analyses assumed roughly uniform sequencing depth across donors, an assumption that may not hold. In a later analysis, TCR association rates were found to vary across HLA loci, with the most associated TCRs seen for DRB1 alleles and the fewest for HLA-C alleles. A group of highly shared sequence variants was considered likely to be a technical artifact of the sequencing pipeline. According to a later analysis, most CMV-associated TCR beta chains appeared to be HLA-restricted, and the HLA associations seemed to be driven largely by CMV exposure. A few of the identified cytomegalovirus-associated TCR beta chains were confirmed in vitro to be specific for cytomegalovirus antigens. The classifier was reported to diagnose cytomegalovirus status with high specificity and sensitivity in both the original cohort and the validation cohort. In this cohort, only TCR beta chains were sequenced, and detectable features were limited by the absence of alpha or paired-chain data. Because counts were too low, about 15 rarely observed V segments, including chromosome 9 orphons, were left out of the earlier analysis of some 640 of the donors. Most TCR sequences were seen in very few donors, while some public TCRs were found in many individuals. Some IMGT-functional V segments, including TRBV6-2 and TRBV6-3, could not be distinguished by the 87-base-pair reads and were therefore excluded. Compared with the roughly 720-donor mean, donors in an Asian-associated ancestry cluster had fewer N-insertions in productive TCRs, according to a later genetic analysis. It was suggested by the authors that the approach could potentially be generalized to other disease states and immunological phenotypes. Because HLA typing was unavailable for some donors at each locus, only the typed subset was used in association tests. In a later analysis, HLA-associated TCR beta chains showed more clonal expansion and lower generation probabilities than non-associated chains that were equally common. Correlated functional status among segregating V segments might be attributable to linkage disequilibrium, but an unknown experimental factor could not be ruled out. A later genetic analysis associated a missense DCLRE1C variant with V-gene and J-gene trimming of TCR beta chains, and an independent cohort replicated the association. When HLA alleles, especially DR and DQ, strongly co-occurred, attributing TCR associations to individual alleles was difficult. For the cohort, immune exposure information was limited to CMV serostatus. At a false discovery rate of 0.05, a later analysis linked approximately 18,000 TCR beta sequences to specific HLA alleles. In the study, some 180 TCR beta chains were listed as associated with cytomegalovirus. A further reported finding was that TCR beta sequences accurately predicted the HLA-A and HLA-B alleles for most subjects in the first cohort.

Libraries were made using the immunoSEQ multiplex PCR assay. A mixture of 60 forward primers for TCR Vbeta segments and 13 reverse primers for TCR Jbeta segments was used in the multiplex PCR. The CDR3 region of rearranged TCR beta genes was amplified from genomic DNA by a multiplex PCR assay. On the Illumina HiSeq System, the amplified TCR beta libraries were sequenced as 87-base-pair reads. Regarding the original processing steps: Across the 670 or so repertoires, a later analysis counted tens of millions of unique TCR beta chains, roughly 11 million of which were shared by at least two donors. A nearest-neighbor algorithm error-corrected the raw reads and collapsed the reads into unique sequences, merging closely related sequences to remove PCR and sequencing errors. V, D and J gene segments were assigned by aligning CDR3 sequences to IMGT reference sequences. For a sequence to be retained, a match of at least six nucleotides was required to both a V gene segment and a J gene segment. Rearrangements were classified as productive when the CDR3 lacked stop codons and remained in frame with V and J, and all other rearrangements were classified as non-productive. CDR3 was defined by IMGT convention, running from the second conserved V-encoded cysteine to the conserved J-encoded phenylalanine. The earlier analysis of about 610 of the donors excluded any sequence lacking an unambiguous match to a single V gene segment. In an earlier analysis of some 590 of the donors, V segments were called functional above 56.7% productive rearrangements and were called segregating when the between-donor standard deviation exceeded 5%. A statistical classification framework was developed to diagnose cytomegalovirus status using the catalog of TCR beta chain sequences. A later analysis assigned V and J genes by comparing TCR nucleotide sequences with IMGT/GENE-DB human TR gene sequences. The TCRdist pipeline was used in a later analysis to assign CDR3 sequences and most-parsimonious VDJ recombination scenarios. A later analysis defined each TCR beta chain by its CDR3 amino acid sequence plus V-gene family, and excluded reads lacking a unique V-gene family. A later analysis removed 550 to 700 highly shared, low-generation-probability nucleotide sequences to deal with suspected cross-contamination and a sequencing artifact. For each public chain, a later analysis derived a clonal expansion index from normalized ranks of inferred template counts within each repertoire. In a later analysis, generation probabilities were computed using a VDJ recombination model fitted to out-of-frame rearrangements, and the results were checked against IGoR. A later analysis scored TCR-TCR, TCR-HLA and TCR-CMV co-occurrence with hypergeometric tests, applying a repertoire-size bias correction to TCR pairs. A later analysis estimated false discovery rates by permuting HLA or CMV assignments 20 times. In a later analysis, co-occurring TCRs were grouped using DBSCAN, with TCRdist sequence similarity added in when clustering inside HLA-allele-positive subsets. For co-occurrence clustering, repertoires with fewer than 30,000 or more than 120,000 public chains were excluded, along with 4 to 6 repertoires with anomalous nucleotide sharing. In its TCRdb copy, this immuneACCESS table keeps in-frame sequences only and misses some clones. Where compared with another copy, unresolved V genes explain less than half of these, and the others have no known cause. V, J and clone size reflect that table, while D and trimming were determined from the DNA. For this sample the table gives roughly 150,000 clones, of which roughly 67% were detected only once. The ten largest clonotypes hold approximately 5.4% of the sample.

Per the germline V gene (reference sequence), SEHNR is the CDR1 and FQNEAQ is the CDR2. The CDR3 measures 14 amino acids from cysteine to phenylalanine. Just the 42-base CDR3 DNA is kept, in frame starting at base 1. Unmatched junction bases come to 6, with V trimmed by 4 bases and J by 5 bases. The cohort comprised fewer than 700 healthy bone marrow donors. All cohort members were sampled while nominally healthy, although unrecorded immune exposures were likely present. The donor tested CMV seropositive and was one of the 289 seropositive cohort members. A peripheral blood sample was provided by each donor, and peripheral blood mononuclear cells were used for TCR beta sequencing. Genomic DNA was extracted from the blood cell samples with the Qiagen DNeasy Blood Extraction Kit. Of note for this clone: The clone's antigen remains unknown. It has no much larger one-base neighbor in the sample; base qualities were not kept.

The receptor was derived from a young woman in good health and CMV-seropositive. The rearranged chain carries TRBV7-9 and TRBJ2-3, with TRBD2 matching 7 junction bases. Sequences were obtained from PBMCs. The DNA is as follows: TGTGCCAGCAGCTGGCGGGGGATTGAAGATACGCAGTATTTT. Its protein product is CASSWRGIEDTQYF. Where the CDR3 stops, the reference TRBV7-9 and TRBJ2-3 genes take over; the full variable domain is DTGVSQNPRHKITKRGQNVTFRCDPISEHNRLYWYRQTLGQGPEFLTYFQNEAQLEKSRLLSDRFSAERPKGSFSTLEIQRTEQGDSAMYLCASSWRGIEDTQYFGPGTRLTVL.